The rows below give T cell receptor beta chains drawn from one sample of a study of identical twins. In TCRdb, the 5' RACE reads were re-called with MiXCR into one record per CDR3 protein. The table lists under 800,000 distinct CDR3 sequences, around 20% of them singletons, with around 4.4% in the top ten. The same data also went into a second study, on T cells expressing NK-cell markers.

Sequencing used PBMCs. Receptor source: a woman aged 18-29 years in good health. CDR3s include the opening cysteine and the closing phenylalanine or tryptophan. The D gene is left open where the match is weak. Expanded clones get a size class; other rows say once, few or many, or leave the size out.

d_call j_call clone_size v_call cdr3_aa cdr3_nt
- TRBJ2-5 - TRBV21-1 CASSPEQRTFQETQYF TGTGCCAGCAGCCCTGAGCAGCGGACCTTCCAAGAGACCCAGTACTTC
TRBD2 TRBJ2-3 - TRBV5-5 CASSAGTTSSTDTQYF TGTGCCAGCAGCGCCGGGACTACTTCTAGCACAGATACGCAGTATTTT
- TRBJ1-2 few TRBV29-1 CSVAPGNYGYTF TGCAGCGTTGCGCCGGGAAACTATGGCTACACCTTC
TRBD2 TRBJ2-1 few TRBV20-1 CSATLFSAGEYNEQFF TGCAGTGCTACCCTCTTTTCCGCGGGGGAATACAATGAGCAGTTCTTC
- TRBJ1-2 few TRBV12-3/TRBV12-4 CASSPMGKWGGYTF TGTGCCAGCAGCCCGATGGGAAAATGGGGAGGCTACACCTTC
- TRBJ1-1 many TRBV7-3 CASSLSGAGTNTEAFF TGTGCCAGCAGCTTAAGTGGCGCAGGGACGAACACTGAAGCTTTCTTT
TRBD2 TRBJ2-2 few TRBV12-3/TRBV12-4 CASSPGLAGVRGELFF TGTGCCAGCAGTCCCGGACTAGCGGGAGTTCGCGGGGAGCTGTTTTTT
- TRBJ2-7 - TRBV18 CASSPRLTANTYEQYF TGTGCCAGCTCACCACGGTTGACAGCAAATACCTACGAGCAGTACTTC
- TRBJ2-2 few TRBV5-1 CASSLARVHPGELFF TGCGCCAGCAGCTTGGCCAGGGTTCATCCCGGGGAGCTGTTTTTT
TRBD2 TRBJ2-5 - TRBV5-1 CASSISGRAGETQYF TGCGCCAGCAGCATTAGCGGGAGGGCCGGAGAGACCCAGTACTTC
- TRBJ2-6 once TRBV5-5 CASSLGPLGANVLTF TGTGCCAGCAGCTTGGGGCCCTTGGGGGCCAACGTCCTGACTTTC
- TRBJ1-2 few TRBV6-1 CASRGGGDYGYTF TGTGCCAGCAGGGGAGGGGGTGACTATGGCTACACCTTC
- TRBJ2-7 - TRBV20-1 CSARAGGKDEQYF TGCAGTGCTAGAGCTGGCGGAAAAGACGAGCAGTACTTC
- TRBJ1-4 few TRBV6-5 CASSYSANEKLFF TGTGCCAGCAGTTACTCGGCTAATGAAAAACTGTTTTTT
- TRBJ1-3 - TRBV6-1 CASSEDRVISGNTIYF TGTGCCAGCAGTGAAGATCGGGTCATCTCTGGAAACACCATATATTTT
- TRBJ1-2 - TRBV7-9 CASSLAARSGYTF TGTGCCAGCAGCTTAGCGGCTAGATCTGGCTACACCTTC
- TRBJ2-5 few TRBV12-3/TRBV12-4 CASSRRGEETQYF TGTGCCAGCAGCCGCAGGGGAGAAGAGACCCAGTACTTC
- TRBJ2-1 many TRBV20-1 CSAPPVGNEQFF TGCAGTGCTCCCCCGGTCGGTAATGAGCAGTTCTTC
- TRBJ2-7 - TRBV12-3/TRBV12-4 CASSNTGHEQYF TGTGCCAGCAGCAATACAGGGCACGAGCAGTACTTC
- TRBJ2-1 few TRBV29-1 CSVEGDSYSYNEQFF TGCAGCGTTGAAGGCGACTCCTATTCCTACAATGAGCAGTTCTTC
TRBD1 TRBJ2-5 - TRBV7-9 CASSLGQGVGETQYF TGTGCCAGCAGCTTAGGACAGGGGGTCGGAGAGACCCAGTACTTC
- TRBJ2-1 few TRBV29-1 CSVLMGRGYNEQFF TGCAGCGTTCTCATGGGCAGGGGCTACAATGAGCAGTTCTTC
- TRBJ2-1 few TRBV6-5 CASSYSVGAEQFF TGTGCCAGCAGTTACTCGGTAGGCGCCGAGCAGTTCTTC
- TRBJ2-7 few TRBV12-3/TRBV12-4 CASSFYYSHEQYF TGTGCCAGCAGTTTTTATTACTCCCACGAGCAGTACTTC
- TRBJ1-2 - TRBV9 CASSDRANVGYTF TGTGCCAGCAGCGACCGGGCCAACGTCGGCTACACCTTC
- TRBJ2-7 - TRBV15 CATSVGGPLPYEQYF TGTGCCACCAGCGTAGGCGGGCCCCTCCCCTACGAGCAGTACTTC
TRBD1 TRBJ2-2 few TRBV20-1 CSARDPTTGGGGELFF TGCAGTGCTAGAGACCCCACTACAGGGGGTGGCGGGGAGCTGTTTTTT
- TRBJ2-2 - TRBV20-1 CSASNTNTGELFF TGCAGTGCTAGCAACACGAACACCGGGGAGCTGTTTTTT
TRBD2 TRBJ2-1 - TRBV12-3/TRBV12-4 CASSTLAGGPFF TGTGCCAGCAGTACCCTAGCGGGAGGCCCGTTCTTC
- TRBJ2-7 - TRBV9 CASSVDYGSSYEQYF TGTGCCAGCAGCGTAGACTATGGGAGCTCCTACGAGCAGTACTTC
- TRBJ2-5 few TRBV4-3 CASSPSLGRQETQYF TGCGCCAGCAGCCCAAGTTTAGGTCGTCAAGAGACCCAGTACTTC
- TRBJ2-1 few TRBV9 CASSVVVGNEQFF TGTGCCAGCAGCGTAGTAGTCGGGAATGAGCAGTTCTTC
- TRBJ1-2 - TRBV9 CASSVAAEGVGYTF TGTGCCAGCAGCGTAGCTGCGGAGGGAGTGGGCTACACCTTC
- TRBJ1-4 few TRBV12-3/TRBV12-4 CASSLRAGRTLFGKLFF TGTGCCAGCAGTTTACGGGCAGGGCGTACCCTTTTTGGGAAACTGTTTTTT
- TRBJ1-1 few TRBV9 CASSGPRAGTEAFF TGTGCCAGCAGCGGCCCAAGGGCGGGAACTGAAGCTTTCTTT
TRBD1 TRBJ2-1 - TRBV6-2/TRBV6-3 CASTSRGTGLGNEQFF TGTGCCAGCACGTCCCGTGGGACAGGGTTGGGCAATGAGCAGTTCTTT
- TRBJ2-3 - TRBV25-1 CASSGDDSSTDTQYF TGTGCCAGCTCTGGGGACGACTCTAGCACAGATACGCAGTATTTT
TRBD1 TRBJ1-6 - TRBV12-3/TRBV12-4 CASSIPDRDNSPLHF TGTGCCAGCAGCATCCCGGACAGGGATAATTCACCCCTCCACTTT
TRBD1 TRBJ2-7 few TRBV7-6 CASSLAQGVNEQYF TGTGCCAGCAGCTTAGCCCAGGGGGTGAACGAGCAGTACTTC
- TRBJ2-1 few TRBV4-2 CASSQGGIGSWAPYNEQFF TGTGCCAGCAGCCAAGGTGGCATCGGGTCCTGGGCCCCCTACAATGAGCAGTTCTTC
- TRBJ2-7 - TRBV3-1 CASSQDASRGGEQYF TGTGCCAGCAGCCAAGATGCCAGCCGAGGGGGCGAGCAGTACTTC
- TRBJ2-1 - TRBV5-1 CASSLAGTAGVYNEQFF TGCGCCAGCAGCTTGGCCGGGACAGCGGGGGTATACAATGAGCAGTTCTTC
- TRBJ2-2 few TRBV29-1 CSVQVSLANTGELFF TGCAGCGTCCAAGTTAGCCTCGCGAACACCGGGGAGCTGTTTTTT
- TRBJ2-5 - TRBV11-1 CASSAYAGETQYF TGTGCCAGCAGCGCGTACGCGGGGGAGACCCAGTACTTC
- TRBJ2-2 few TRBV5-1 CASRLYTDTGELFF TGCGCCAGCAGGTTGTACACCGACACCGGGGAGCTGTTTTTT
TRBD1 TRBJ2-1 few TRBV12-3/TRBV12-4 CASSPRDSEYNEQFF TGTGCCAGCAGTCCCCGGGACAGTGAATACAATGAGCAGTTCTTC
- TRBJ2-7 few TRBV29-1 CSVAFFEQYF TGCAGCGTTGCTTTCTTCGAGCAGTACTTC
- TRBJ1-1 - TRBV5-1 CASSPGPGKGVAEAFF TGCGCCAGCAGCCCCGGTCCCGGGAAGGGAGTCGCTGAAGCTTTCTTT
TRBD1 TRBJ2-7 many TRBV12-3/TRBV12-4 CASSVRTGTYEQYF TGTGCCAGCAGCGTGAGGACAGGCACCTACGAGCAGTACTTC
- TRBJ1-1 few TRBV5-1 CASSINQGRHTEAFF TGCGCCAGCAGCATTAATCAGGGGAGGCACACTGAAGCTTTCTTT
TRBD1 TRBJ2-6 few TRBV10-3 CAIRPGQVLHPGANVLTF TGTGCCATCAGACCCGGACAGGTTCTCCACCCTGGGGCCAACGTCCTGACTTTC
TRBD1 TRBJ1-1 few TRBV5-8 CASSFRGQGDTEAFF TGTGCCAGCAGCTTCCGGGGACAGGGTGACACTGAAGCTTTCTTT
TRBD2 TRBJ2-7 - TRBV11-2 CASSFLTSGIYEQYF TGTGCCAGCAGCTTTTTGACTAGCGGGATCTACGAGCAGTACTTC
- TRBJ2-2 - TRBV6-5 CASSYQAGRVGELFF TGTGCCAGCAGTTACCAGGCGGGAAGGGTCGGGGAGCTGTTTTTT
- TRBJ1-5 many TRBV10-3 CAISESLNQPQHF TGTGCCATCAGTGAGTCGCTAAATCAGCCCCAGCATTTT
TRBD1 TRBJ2-5 few TRBV6-5 CASSLRTGQRETQYF TGTGCCAGCAGTTTGCGGACAGGGCAGAGAGAGACCCAGTACTTC